This is a list of T cell receptor beta chains from one sample in a study of control samples from healthy donors and cancer patients. The protocol was immunoSEQ multiplex PCR, while the TCRdb copy is restricted to in-frame clones and leaves out a portion. This sample has tens of thousands of clones; about four fifths occur once, and the top ten carry around 40%. Sequenced sample: PBMCs. These TCRs come from a man in his 70s with lung cancer. The CDR3 runs from the conserved cysteine through the conserved F or W. A D gene is named only where the DNA matches it firmly. Only some rows state a clone size, as once, few, many or a class for expanded clones.

J gene: TRBJ1-2; clone size: many; D gene: TRBD1; V gene: TRBV27; CDR3 protein: CASRVQGANYGYTF; CDR3 DNA: TGTGCCAGCAGAGTGCAGGGGGCTAACTATGGCTACACCTTC
J gene: TRBJ2-7; clone size: few; D gene: NA; V gene: TRBV25-1; CDR3 protein: CASSERFRDGYEQYF; CDR3 DNA: TGTGCCAGCAGTGAAAGGTTCCGGGACGGCTACGAGCAGTACTTC
J gene: TRBJ2-2; clone size: few; D gene: NA; V gene: TRBV7-6; CDR3 protein: CASSKNTGHPPNTGELFF; CDR3 DNA: TGTGCCAGCAGTAAAAACACAGGACACCCTCCGAACACCGGGGAGCTGTTTTTT
J gene: TRBJ2-1; clone size: NA; D gene: NA; V gene: TRBV19; CDR3 protein: CASNGGFFYNEQFF; CDR3 DNA: TGTGCCAGTAACGGGGGTTTCTTTTACAATGAGCAGTTCTTC
J gene: TRBJ1-1; clone size: NA; D gene: NA; V gene: TRBV12-3/TRBV12-4; CDR3 protein: CASSPVGATFF; CDR3 DNA: TGTGCCAGCAGCCCTGTGGGGGCGACTTTCTTT
J gene: TRBJ1-6; clone size: NA; D gene: TRBD1; V gene: TRBV5-1; CDR3 protein: CASSQGTANSPLHF; CDR3 DNA: TGCGCCAGCAGCCAAGGGACAGCTAATTCACCCCTCCACTTT
J gene: TRBJ2-2; clone size: NA; D gene: TRBD2; V gene: TRBV7-2; CDR3 protein: CASSLAGAGGGTGELFF; CDR3 DNA: TGTGCCAGCAGCTTAGCCGGAGCGGGGGGGGGCACCGGGGAGCTGTTTTTT
J gene: TRBJ1-6; clone size: NA; D gene: NA; V gene: TRBV9; CDR3 protein: CASSVGPGGDNSPLHF; CDR3 DNA: TGTGCCAGCAGCGTAGGGCCCGGGGGAGATAATTCACCCCTCCACTTT
J gene: TRBJ2-7; clone size: NA; D gene: NA; V gene: TRBV18; CDR3 protein: CASSPRAEAGAHEQYF; CDR3 DNA: TGTGCCAGCTCACCAAGGGCCGAGGCTGGGGCCCACGAGCAGTACTTC
J gene: TRBJ2-2; clone size: NA; D gene: TRBD2; V gene: TRBV7-6; CDR3 protein: CASSLFSSGGYTGELFF; CDR3 DNA: TGTGCCAGCAGCTTATTCTCTAGCGGGGGGTACACCGGGGAGCTGTTTTTT
J gene: TRBJ1-1; clone size: NA; D gene: NA; V gene: TRBV6-1; CDR3 protein: CASSEGPTMAEAFF; CDR3 DNA: TGTGCCAGCAGTGAGGGACCAACGATGGCTGAAGCTTTCTTT
J gene: TRBJ1-2; clone size: NA; D gene: TRBD1; V gene: TRBV6-6; CDR3 protein: CASRETGQNYGYTF; CDR3 DNA: TGTGCCAGCAGAGAAACGGGACAGAACTATGGCTACACCTTC
J gene: TRBJ2-3; clone size: few; D gene: NA; V gene: TRBV2; CDR3 protein: CASSDPGVSTDTQYF; CDR3 DNA: TGTGCCAGCAGTGATCCGGGGGTGAGCACAGATACGCAGTATTTT
J gene: TRBJ2-1; clone size: NA; D gene: NA; V gene: TRBV4-3; CDR3 protein: CASSQERQAYNEQFF; CDR3 DNA: TGCGCCAGCAGCCAAGAAAGACAGGCCTACAATGAGCAGTTCTTC
J gene: TRBJ2-2; clone size: NA; D gene: TRBD2; V gene: TRBV4-3; CDR3 protein: CASSQEQRGNTGELFF; CDR3 DNA: TGCGCCAGCAGCCAAGAGCAGCGGGGGAACACCGGGGAGCTGTTTTTT
J gene: TRBJ2-2; clone size: NA; D gene: TRBD1; V gene: TRBV18; CDR3 protein: CASSNRGLGHTGELFF; CDR3 DNA: TGTGCCAGCTCGAACAGGGGGCTCGGTCACACCGGGGAGCTGTTTTTT
J gene: TRBJ2-3; clone size: NA; D gene: NA; V gene: TRBV15; CDR3 protein: CATSRAAVSTDTQYF; CDR3 DNA: TGTGCCACCAGCAGAGCGGCAGTTAGCACAGATACGCAGTATTTT
J gene: TRBJ1-5; clone size: once; D gene: NA; V gene: TRBV2; CDR3 protein: CASTLGGNSNQPQHF; CDR3 DNA: TGTGCCAGCACCTTGGGGGGGAATAGCAATCAGCCCCAGCATTTT
J gene: TRBJ2-7; clone size: NA; D gene: NA; V gene: TRBV11-3; CDR3 protein: CASSSTRDTKQYF; CDR3 DNA: TGTGCCAGCAGCTCCACACGGGACACAAAGCAGTACTTC
J gene: TRBJ1-5; clone size: NA; D gene: NA; V gene: TRBV19; CDR3 protein: CASRPGGNQPQHF; CDR3 DNA: TGTGCCAGTAGACCCGGGGGAAATCAGCCCCAGCATTTT
J gene: TRBJ1-6; clone size: few; D gene: NA; V gene: TRBV10-2; CDR3 protein: CASSPGNSPLHF; CDR3 DNA: TGCGCCAGCAGTCCGGGGAATTCACCCCTCCACTTT
J gene: TRBJ1-1; clone size: NA; D gene: TRBD1; V gene: TRBV15; CDR3 protein: CATSRDLGTGNTEAFF; CDR3 DNA: TGTGCCACCAGCAGAGATCTGGGGACAGGGAACACTGAAGCTTTCTTT
J gene: TRBJ1-6; clone size: NA; D gene: NA; V gene: TRBV30; CDR3 protein: CAWRLLRGENSPLHF; CDR3 DNA: TGTGCCTGGAGACTTTTAAGGGGAGAGAATTCACCCCTCCACTTT
J gene: TRBJ2-3; clone size: NA; D gene: NA; V gene: TRBV4-2; CDR3 protein: CASSTILGRGTDTQYF; CDR3 DNA: TGTGCCAGCAGCACAATTCTAGGGAGAGGCACAGATACGCAGTATTTT
J gene: TRBJ2-7; clone size: NA; D gene: TRBD1; V gene: TRBV6-5; CDR3 protein: CASSIPGQDTYEQYF; CDR3 DNA: TGTGCCAGCAGTATTCCGGGACAGGACACATACGAGCAGTACTTC
J gene: TRBJ1-1; clone size: NA; D gene: NA; V gene: TRBV19; CDR3 protein: CASSMGRKNTEAFF; CDR3 DNA: TGTGCCAGTAGTATGGGACGGAAGAACACTGAAGCTTTCTTT
J gene: TRBJ1-5; clone size: NA; D gene: NA; V gene: TRBV15; CDR3 protein: CATSGDSIRQPQHF; CDR3 DNA: TGTGCCACCAGCGGCGACAGTATTCGGCAGCCCCAGCATTTT
J gene: TRBJ2-7; clone size: NA; D gene: TRBD1; V gene: TRBV7-9; CDR3 protein: CASSFWTGKGEQYF; CDR3 DNA: TGTGCCAGCAGTTTTTGGACAGGGAAGGGCGAGCAGTACTTC
J gene: TRBJ1-6; clone size: once; D gene: NA; V gene: TRBV5-1; CDR3 protein: CASSLTYPGTLDSPLHF; CDR3 DNA: TGCGCCAGCAGCTTAACTTACCCGGGTACGTTGGATTCACCCCTCCACTTT
J gene: TRBJ2-7; clone size: NA; D gene: TRBD2; V gene: TRBV7-8; CDR3 protein: CASSLDPGLAVAAYEQYF; CDR3 DNA: TGTGCCAGCAGCTTAGACCCGGGACTAGCGGTAGCCGCCTACGAGCAGTACTTC
J gene: TRBJ2-3; clone size: NA; D gene: TRBD1; V gene: TRBV5-1; CDR3 protein: CASGKLGTVTDTQYF; CDR3 DNA: TGCGCCAGCGGAAAACTTGGGACAGTCACAGATACGCAGTATTTT
J gene: TRBJ1-1; clone size: many; D gene: NA; V gene: TRBV29-1; CDR3 protein: CSAQFGGTEAFF; CDR3 DNA: TGCAGCGCTCAGTTCGGGGGCACTGAAGCTTTCTTT
J gene: TRBJ1-1; clone size: NA; D gene: TRBD1; V gene: TRBV10-3; CDR3 protein: CAISEQGAPEAFF; CDR3 DNA: TGTGCCATCAGTGAACAGGGGGCCCCTGAAGCTTTCTTT
J gene: TRBJ1-4; clone size: NA; D gene: NA; V gene: TRBV3-1/TRBV3-2; CDR3 protein: CASSQAQTTNEKLFF; CDR3 DNA: TGTGCCAGCAGCCAAGCCCAGACAACTAATGAAAAACTGTTTTTT
J gene: TRBJ1-5; clone size: NA; D gene: TRBD1; V gene: TRBV27; CDR3 protein: CASRPAQGSSSSNQPQHF; CDR3 DNA: TGTGCCAGCAGACCGGCACAGGGGTCTAGTTCTAGCAATCAGCCCCAGCATTTT
J gene: TRBJ2-1; clone size: once; D gene: TRBD1; V gene: TRBV5-5; CDR3 protein: CASSSDDREWSNEQFF; CDR3 DNA: TGTGCCAGCAGCTCAGATGACAGGGAATGGAGCAATGAGCAGTTCTTC
J gene: TRBJ2-1; clone size: NA; D gene: TRBD2; V gene: TRBV6-1; CDR3 protein: CASGGTSGGASYNEQFF; CDR3 DNA: TGTGCCAGCGGTGGGACTAGCGGGGGGGCCTCCTACAATGAGCAGTTCTTC
J gene: TRBJ2-5; clone size: NA; D gene: NA; V gene: TRBV6-5; CDR3 protein: CASSFTGSETQYF; CDR3 DNA: TGTGCCAGCAGTTTTACAGGATCAGAGACCCAGTACTTC
J gene: TRBJ2-1; clone size: NA; D gene: NA; V gene: TRBV10-3; CDR3 protein: CAISDWAIYNEQFF; CDR3 DNA: TGTGCCATCAGTGACTGGGCTATCTACAATGAGCAGTTCTTC
J gene: TRBJ1-1; clone size: NA; D gene: NA; V gene: TRBV19; CDR3 protein: CASTRGAVGNTEAFF; CDR3 DNA: TGTGCCAGTACCCGGGGGGCTGTTGGGAACACTGAAGCTTTCTTT
J gene: TRBJ2-5; clone size: NA; D gene: NA; V gene: TRBV12-5; CDR3 protein: CASGLGTGQETQYF; CDR3 DNA: TGTGCTAGTGGTTTGGGAACAGGGCAAGAGACCCAGTACTTC
J gene: TRBJ1-2; clone size: NA; D gene: TRBD1; V gene: TRBV7-3; CDR3 protein: CASSPRQGEKYYGYTF; CDR3 DNA: TGTGCCAGCAGCCCAAGACAGGGGGAGAAGTACTATGGCTACACCTTC
J gene: TRBJ2-1; clone size: once; D gene: NA; V gene: TRBV19; CDR3 protein: CASSIGTKIQFF; CDR3 DNA: TGTGCCAGTAGTATTGGGACAAAGATTCAGTTCTTC
J gene: TRBJ1-4; clone size: NA; D gene: TRBD1; V gene: TRBV30; CDR3 protein: CAWSVRTGGFEKLFF; CDR3 DNA: TGTGCCTGGAGTGTTCGGACAGGGGGCTTTGAAAAACTGTTTTTT
J gene: TRBJ2-3; clone size: NA; D gene: NA; V gene: TRBV11-2; CDR3 protein: CASTAQRRTDTQYF; CDR3 DNA: TGTGCCAGCACTGCCCAGCGGCGCACAGATACGCAGTATTTT
J gene: TRBJ2-3; clone size: NA; D gene: NA; V gene: TRBV3-1/TRBV3-2; CDR3 protein: CASSQTRGATDTQYF; CDR3 DNA: TGTGCCAGCAGCCAAACGAGGGGGGCCACAGATACGCAGTATTTT
J gene: TRBJ1-2; clone size: NA; D gene: TRBD1; V gene: TRBV27; CDR3 protein: CASSLVGQGGNGYTF; CDR3 DNA: TGTGCCAGCAGTTTAGTGGGACAGGGAGGGAATGGCTACACCTTC
J gene: TRBJ1-1; clone size: NA; D gene: NA; V gene: TRBV12-1; CDR3 protein: CASSRDRGSTEAFF; CDR3 DNA: TGTGCCAGCAGTCGCGACAGGGGGAGTACTGAAGCTTTCTTT
J gene: TRBJ1-3; clone size: NA; D gene: NA; V gene: TRBV19; CDR3 protein: CASSNSGVAGNTIYF; CDR3 DNA: TGTGCCAGTAGTAACTCGGGGGTCGCTGGAAACACCATATATTTT
J gene: TRBJ1-1; clone size: NA; D gene: TRBD1; V gene: TRBV5-1; CDR3 protein: CASSLRRQGKNTEAFF; CDR3 DNA: TGCGCCAGCAGCTTGCGAAGACAGGGCAAAAACACTGAAGCTTTCTTT
J gene: TRBJ2-1; clone size: NA; D gene: NA; V gene: TRBV15; CDR3 protein: CATSREIFAATPEQFF; CDR3 DNA: TGTGCCACCAGCAGAGAAATATTTGCTGCGACTCCGGAGCAGTTCTTC
J gene: TRBJ1-2; clone size: once; D gene: NA; V gene: TRBV19; CDR3 protein: CASRKQGDDGYTF; CDR3 DNA: TGTGCCAGTAGAAAGCAGGGAGACGACGGCTACACCTTC
J gene: TRBJ2-2; clone size: NA; D gene: NA; V gene: TRBV19; CDR3 protein: CASRTPVSTGELFF; CDR3 DNA: TGTGCCAGTAGAACCCCTGTCAGCACCGGGGAGCTGTTTTTT
J gene: TRBJ2-2; clone size: NA; D gene: TRBD2; V gene: TRBV6-2/TRBV6-3; CDR3 protein: CASSSAGGLSGTGELFF; CDR3 DNA: TGTGCCAGCAGTTCTGCGGGGGGGCTATCGGGCACCGGGGAGCTGTTTTTT
J gene: TRBJ1-6; clone size: NA; D gene: TRBD1; V gene: TRBV11-1; CDR3 protein: CASSGRDRGSPLHF; CDR3 DNA: TGTGCCAGCAGCGGCCGGGACAGGGGTTCACCCCTCCACTTT
J gene: TRBJ1-2; clone size: once; D gene: NA; V gene: TRBV24-1; CDR3 protein: CATSGGRGYTF; CDR3 DNA: TGTGCCACCAGTGGGGGGCGAGGCTACACCTTC
J gene: TRBJ2-7; clone size: NA; D gene: TRBD1; V gene: TRBV5-1; CDR3 protein: CASSLAPDRDEQYF; CDR3 DNA: TGCGCCAGCAGCTTGGCCCCCGACAGGGACGAGCAGTACTTC